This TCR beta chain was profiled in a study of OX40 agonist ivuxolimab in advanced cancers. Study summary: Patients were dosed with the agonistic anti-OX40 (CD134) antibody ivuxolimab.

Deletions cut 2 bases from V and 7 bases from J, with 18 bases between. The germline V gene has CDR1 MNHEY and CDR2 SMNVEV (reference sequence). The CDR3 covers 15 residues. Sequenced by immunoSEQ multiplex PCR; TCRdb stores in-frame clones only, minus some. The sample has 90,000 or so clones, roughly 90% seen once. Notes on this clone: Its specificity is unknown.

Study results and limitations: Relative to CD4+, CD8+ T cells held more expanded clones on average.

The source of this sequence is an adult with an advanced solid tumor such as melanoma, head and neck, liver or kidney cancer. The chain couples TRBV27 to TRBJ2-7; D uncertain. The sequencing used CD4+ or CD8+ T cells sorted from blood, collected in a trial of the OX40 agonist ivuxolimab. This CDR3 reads CASSLIREDLGEQYF. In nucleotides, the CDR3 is TGTGCCAGCAGTTTAATACGTGAGGATCTCGGGGAGCAGTACTTC.